Included here is one TCR beta chain sequence, with context. The antigen is unknown. With 6 bases clipped from V and 5 bases from J, the junction kept 5 bases outside the gene matches. This CDR3 comprises 13 residues. Germline CDR1 and CDR2: SGHTA and FQGTGA. Collection occurred without any documented infections or immune events in donors. This table comes from immunoSEQ multiplex PCR, and its TCRdb copy is limited to in-frame clones, with some not included. Here the sample spans 75,000 to 90,000 clones, around 90% being singletons. The source of the sample is a study of identifying expanded T cells in peripheral blood. Study results and limitations: Technical replicates showed roughly 1.2 changed clones; about 2 weeks 15 to 20; four weeks 19. Clone count variance between two-week samples rose with total template count.

This receptor was obtained from a person aged 18 to 70 in good health. This chain joins TRBV7-3 and TRBJ1-1; 8 bases align to TRBD1. Sequences were obtained from blood. The CDR3 bases are TGTGCCAGCAGACCAGGGGGCGGAACTGAAGCTTTCTTT. Translation gives CASRPGGGTEAFF.